The next 21 T cell receptor beta chains were all read from a single sample in a study of shared T cell receptors in the human thymus. Method: immunoSEQ multiplex PCR; TCRdb's copy keeps in-frame clones and lacks some. Of about 660,000 clones in the sample, 87% were seen once. These same records also appear under a second study, on human thymus T cells.

Input material: thymocytes. The origin of the receptors is a boy in the first two years of life with a congenital heart defect.

The chain uses TRBV5-1 and TRBJ1-5; 9 nucleotides match TRBD1. Germline assignment: CDR1 SGHRS and CDR2 YFSETQ. The CDR3 loop spans 13 amino acids. V gave up 3 bases and J gave up 9 bases; unmatched junction bases: 4. In DNA form, the CDR3 reads TGCGCCAGCAGCTGGGACAGGGAAAGGCCCCAGCATTTT. This translates into CASSWDRERPQHF.

The CDR3, as DNA: TGTGCCAGCAGTGTAAGGGGGACCTTCTACGAGCAGTACTTC. Its protein product is CASSVRGTFYEQYF. This chain connects TRBV6-1 to TRBJ2-7; D possibly corresponds to TRBD1 (6 bases). Germline V gene lookup returns CDR1 MNHNS and CDR2 SASEGT. V was cut by 4 bases and J by 3 bases, with 13 bases left in between. The CDR3 is 14 residues long.

This clone appeared once. This rearrangement joins TRBV7-6 to TRBJ1-1; TRBD1 matches 8 bases. There are 19 residues in the CDR3. Unmatched junction bases numbered 14, after V lost 2 bases and J lost 0 bases. Germline CDR1 and CDR2: SGHVS and FNYEAQ. The CDR3 DNA reads as TGTGCCAGCAGCTTAAATTGGCCGGGACAGGCTCTCATGAACACTGAAGCTTTCTTT. It specifies CASSLNWPGQALMNTEAFF.

The rearrangement uses TRBV28 and TRBJ1-4, with D possibly matching TRBD1 (6 bases). Per germline, CDR1 MDHEN and CDR2 SYDVKM. CDR3 length: 16 amino acids. V lost 3 bases and J 2 bases, leaving 13 bases between the germline ends. The CDR3 loop is CASSFHRVWTNEKLFF. CDR3 coding DNA: TGTGCCAGCAGTTTTCACAGGGTGTGGACTAATGAAAAACTGTTTTTT.

The chain is built from TRBV4-3 and TRBJ2-1; 10 bases are a match to TRBD2. Trimming at V came to 1 base and at J to 8 bases, leaving 5 bases not matched to a gene. CDR1 and CDR2 from the germline V gene are LGHNA and YSLEER. This CDR3 is built from 15 residues. CDR3 protein: CASSQGLAGADEQFF. CDR3 DNA sequence: TGCGCCAGCAGCCAAGGGCTAGCGGGAGCTGATGAGCAGTTCTTC.

The V gene is TRBV6-5, the J gene TRBJ2-7; the match to TRBD1 covers 9 bases. The V segment lost 4 bases and the J segment 3 bases; nucleotides outside the gene matches: 7. Germline-derived CDR1 and CDR2 are MNHEY and SVGAGI. The CDR3 is 15 amino acids. CDR3 nucleotide sequence: TGTGCCAGCAGTTCCCCGGGACAGGGAGTCTACGAGCAGTACTTC. Residues: CASSSPGQGVYEQYF.

The chain links TRBV19 to TRBJ2-1; TRBD1 matches at 10 bases. Germline values: CDR1 LNHDA, CDR2 SQIVND (reference sequence). The CDR3 loop spans 15 amino acids. The junction had 10 bases not matched to a gene; V was cut back by 7 bases and J by 7 bases. CDR3 coding DNA: TGTGCCAGTACCCGACGGGACAGGGGTAAAAATGAGCAGTTCTTC. Amino acids: CASTRRDRGKNEQFF.

V gene TRBV10-3 combines with J gene TRBJ1-2; tentatively, D is TRBD1 (5 bases). The CDR3 consists of 14 residues. Germline values: CDR1 ENHRY, CDR2 SYGVKD. V dropped 8 bases and J dropped 3 bases, with 16 bases sitting between them. CDR3 in amino acids: CAIGGGVLHYGYTF. For the CDR3, the DNA is TGTGCCATCGGGGGGGGAGTGCTGCACTATGGCTACACCTTC.

This clone appeared a single time. V and J are TRBV20-1 and TRBJ2-7; possibly TRBD1 for D (5 bases). The CDR3 extends over 11 amino acids. Germline-derived CDR1 and CDR2 are DFQATT and SNEGSKA (reference sequence). Trimming cost V 8 bases and J 3 bases, with 11 bases left between them. CDR3 DNA sequence: TGCAGTCAAAGGGGCAGCTACGAGCAGTACTTC. Protein: CSQRGSYEQYF.

The CDR3 reads CASSLKGGLGTESIYEQYF. In DNA, the CDR3 is TGTGCCAGCAGTTTAAAAGGGGGGTTGGGGACAGAGAGTATCTACGAGCAGTACTTC. This rearrangement joins TRBV27 to TRBJ2-7; possible D gene TRBD1, 7 bases. This CDR3 has 19 residues. The V gene's germline CDR1 is MNHEY and CDR2 SMNVEV (reference sequence). V lost 2 bases and J 3 bases, leaving 26 bases between the germline ends.

This clone was seen a single time. This chain links TRBV4-1 with TRBJ1-2, with a tentative D call TRBD1 (6 bases). This CDR3 contains 14 residues. Germline V gene sequence: CDR1 MGHRA, CDR2 YSYEKL. Trimming took off 2 bases at V and 5 bases at J, with 12 bases between the two ends. CDR3 protein: CASSQNRVEYGYTF. The CDR3 coding sequence is TGCGCCAGCAGCCAAAACAGGGTGGAGTATGGCTACACCTTC.

The chain recombines TRBV14 with TRBJ1-1; D may be TRBD1 (6 bases). CDR3 length equals 14 residues. In germline, CDR1 is SGHDN, CDR2 FVKESK. V was cut by 2 bases and J by 1 base, with 8 bases left in between. CDR3 coding DNA: TGTGCCAGCAGCCAAATACAGGGGAACACTGAAGCTTTCTTT. It codes for CASSQIQGNTEAFF.

This clone was seen a single time. The gene calls are TRBV25-1 and TRBJ2-1, with 10 bases lining up with TRBD2. The V gene end was trimmed by 1 base and the J gene end by 7 bases; junction bases not matched to a gene: 7. Germline V gene sequence: CDR1 MGHDK, CDR2 SYGVNS. The CDR3 runs 16 residues. This CDR3 reads CASSEWASGGTNEQFF. As DNA, the CDR3 is TGTGCCAGCAGTGAATGGGCTAGCGGGGGAACGAATGAGCAGTTCTTC. Full variable domain (rest looked up from reference TRBV25-1 and TRBJ2-1): EADIYQTPRYLVIGTGKKITLECSQTMGHDKMYWYQQDPGMELHLIHYSYGVNSTEKGDLSSESTVSRIRTEHFPLTLESARPSHTSQYLCASSEWASGGTNEQFFGPGTRLTVL.

CDR3 protein: CSVSPGQGAEEQYF. DNA for the CDR3: TGCAGCGTATCTCCGGGACAGGGGGCGGAAGAGCAGTACTTC. The chain is built from TRBV29-1 and TRBJ2-7; 12 bases fit TRBD1. V was clipped by 6 bases and J by 7 bases; unmatched bases: 10. CDR1 is SQVTM, CDR2 ANQGSEA, per germline. This CDR3 is 14 amino acids long.

This clone was counted once. This sequence joins TRBV21-1 and TRBJ1-2; the table's D call TRBD1 went unverified against the DNA. TRBV21-1 is a known pseudogene. CDR3 length equals 13 residues. The CDR3 protein is CASSKTAEDGYTF. The CDR3 bases are TGTGCCAGCAGCAAGACAGCAGAGGATGGCTACACCTTC.

The gene calls are TRBV28 and TRBJ1-6; D possibly corresponds to TRBD1 (6 bases). Germline CDR1 MDHEN, CDR2 SYDVKM. The CDR3 has 14 residues. The V gene lost 3 bases and the J gene lost 9 bases, with 12 bases spanning the gap. The CDR3 coding sequence is TGTGCCAGCAGTTTTCCTGGACAGTTTTCACCCCTCCACTTT. It encodes CASSFPGQFSPLHF.

J is TRBJ1-2 and V is TRBV6-1; weak D call: TRBD1 (6 bases). The CDR3 has 12 residues. Per germline, CDR1 MNHNS and CDR2 SASEGT. Deletions cut 4 bases from V and 8 bases from J, with 11 bases between. CDR3 protein: CASSGAGEGYTF. The CDR3 coding sequence is TGTGCCAGCAGTGGGGCAGGGGAGGGCTACACCTTC.

This clone was observed a few times. The V and J genes are TRBV2 and TRBJ2-5, with 13 nucleotides matching TRBD2. V lost 4 bases, J lost 4 bases, and 6 bases stayed unmatched. Per germline, CDR1 SNHLY and CDR2 FYNNEI. The CDR3 extends over 16 amino acids. The CDR3, as DNA: TGTGCCAGCAGTGGGACTAGCGGGAGAGGGACAGAGACCCAGTACTTC. Translated: CASSGTSGRGTETQYF.

The rearrangement joins TRBV10-3 to TRBJ1-5; D remains ambiguous. CDR3 length equals 13 residues. Germline V gives CDR1 ENHRY, CDR2 SYGVKD. Trimming stripped 0 bases from V and 9 bases from J, with 9 bases between. CDR3 residues: CAISESEALPQHF. CDR3 DNA sequence: TGTGCCATCAGTGAGTCGGAGGCTCTGCCCCAGCATTTT.

The genes are TRBV7-9 and TRBJ2-7; D is ambiguous. Trimming removed 1 base from V and 2 bases from J, with 6 bases in between. CDR1 and CDR2 from the germline V gene are SEHNR and FQNEAQ (reference sequence). The CDR3 has 13 residues. The CDR3 sequence is CASSLVGAYEQYF. As DNA, the CDR3 is TGTGCCAGCAGCTTAGTTGGAGCCTACGAGCAGTACTTC.

This clone was observed once. The J gene is TRBJ2-5, the V gene TRBV28; 11 bases agree with TRBD2. The V and J ends lost 5 bases and 5 bases, in that order; junction bases with no gene match: 7. This CDR3 is built from 15 residues. From germline, CDR1 is MDHEN and CDR2 SYDVKM. In nucleotides, the CDR3 is TGTGCCAGCAGTAACCCTAGCGGGAGGTGGGAGACCCAGTACTTC. Its translation is CASSNPSGRWETQYF.